This T cell receptor (beta chain) stems from a study of CD8 T cells in Susac syndrome. Reverse transcription of about 0.45 to 1 ug RNA was performed with random hexamers. TCRdb re-called the immunoSEQ multiplex PCR reads through MiXCR, storing one row per CDR3 protein. Of roughly 140,000 distinct CDR3 sequences listed, 94% are singletons. This CDR3 has 16 residues. Trimming pared 5 bases from V and 5 bases from J, leaving 17 bases between. CDR1 is KGHDR, CDR2 SFDVKD, per germline. Input material: CD8+ T cells from PBMCs. The V gene is TRBV24-1, the J gene TRBJ2-2; possibly TRBD2 for D (7 bases). The TCR comes from a human donor in good health. CDR3 in amino acids: CATSGWGGRGTGELFF. The CDR3 coding sequence is TGTGCCACCAGTGGATGGGGGGGGCGCGGAACCGGGGAGCTGTTTTTT.